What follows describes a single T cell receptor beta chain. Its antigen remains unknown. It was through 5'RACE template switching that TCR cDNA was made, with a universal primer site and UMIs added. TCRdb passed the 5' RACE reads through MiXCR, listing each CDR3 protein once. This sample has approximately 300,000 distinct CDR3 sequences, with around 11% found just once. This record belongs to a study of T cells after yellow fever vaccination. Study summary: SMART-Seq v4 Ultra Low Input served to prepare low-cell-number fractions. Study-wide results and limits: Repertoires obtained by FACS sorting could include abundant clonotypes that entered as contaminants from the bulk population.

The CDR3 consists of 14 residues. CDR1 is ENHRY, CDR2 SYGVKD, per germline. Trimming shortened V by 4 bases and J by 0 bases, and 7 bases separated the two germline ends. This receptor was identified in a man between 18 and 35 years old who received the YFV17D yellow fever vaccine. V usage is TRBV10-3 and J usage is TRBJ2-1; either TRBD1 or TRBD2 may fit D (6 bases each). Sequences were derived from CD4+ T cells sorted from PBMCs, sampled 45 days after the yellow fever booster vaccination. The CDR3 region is CAISGGASYNEQFF. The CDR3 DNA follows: TGTGCCATCAGTGGGGGGGCCTCCTACAATGAGCAGTTCTTC.